The 12 T cell receptor beta chains below were found in one sample sequenced in a study of blood T cell repertoires in COVID-19. This table comes from immunoSEQ multiplex PCR, and its TCRdb copy is limited to in-frame clones, with some not included. The sample lists roughly 280,000 clones, roughly 87% seen once, with 2.2% in the top ten. Sample: peripheral blood. Receptors originate from a woman aged 45-65 years who had recovered from COVID-19.

The rearrangement uses TRBV27 and TRBJ2-1, with 10 bases fitting TRBD2. Trimming removed 2 bases from V and 10 bases from J; junction bases left unmatched: 14. The CDR3 totals 17 residues. Per the germline V gene, CDR1 is MNHEY and CDR2 is SMNVEV (reference sequence). CDR3 DNA: TGTGCCAGCAGTTTAGACTCGCGGGTAGCGGGAGGTCGGGAGCAGTTCTTC. It codes for CASSLDSRVAGGREQFF.

The chain couples TRBV7-8 to TRBJ2-5, with 7 bases matching TRBD1. With V trimmed by 5 bases and J by 5 bases, 5 bases remained unmatched. The CDR3 sequence is 13 residues long. In germline, CDR1 is SGHVS, CDR2 FQNEAQ. CDR3 residues: CASSTTGMETQYF. The DNA for the CDR3 is TGTGCCAGCAGCACGACAGGGATGGAGACCCAGTACTTC. The variable domain in full, with the rest retrieved from reference TRBV7-8 and TRBJ2-5, is GAGVSQSPRYKVAKRGQDVALRCDPISGHVSLFWYQQALGQGPEFLTYFQNEAQLDKSGLPSDRFFAERPEGSVSTLKIQRTQQEDSAVYLCASSTTGMETQYFGPGTRLLVL.

This rearrangement joins TRBV27 to TRBJ1-1; possibly TRBD1 for D (5 bases). The V end lost 5 bases, the J end lost 1 base, and 20 bases lay between the germline ends. This CDR3 comprises 17 residues. Germline loops: CDR1 MNHEY, CDR2 SMNVEV (reference sequence). The CDR3 sequence: CASSPLQPRAPNTEAFF. CDR3 sequence (DNA): TGTGCCAGCAGTCCCCTACAGCCCAGGGCACCGAACACTGAAGCTTTCTTT.

The chain combines TRBV5-4 with TRBJ1-2; D unresolved. This CDR3 has 15 residues. V lost 4 bases, J lost 8 bases, and 21 bases lay in between. Germline V gene lookup returns CDR1 SGHNT and CDR2 YYREEE (reference sequence). The CDR3 DNA sequence: TGTGCCAGCAGCACGGAGGCAAACAGAGGCTTGGGCTACACCTTC. Protein: CASSTEANRGLGYTF.

This sequence joins TRBV3-1 (or the pseudogene TRBV3-2) and TRBJ1-5; the match to TRBD1 covers 10 bases. CDR1 LGHDT and CDR2 YNNKEL come from the germline V gene (reference sequence). The CDR3 spans 16 residues. V shed 3 bases and J 7 bases; nucleotides not matched to a gene: 9. The CDR3 nucleotides read TGTGCCAGCAGCCAGACAGGGGGCAATACGCAGCAGCCCCAGCATTTT. Translating it yields CASSQTGGNTQQPQHF.

This chain joins TRBV5-1 and TRBJ2-7, with TRBD2 as a possible D gene (5 bases). V dropped 6 bases and J dropped 2 bases, with 9 bases sitting between them. CDR3 length: 12 amino acids. Germline loops: CDR1 SGHRS, CDR2 YFSETQ. The CDR3 loop is CASISGTYEQYF. CDR3 nucleotide sequence: TGCGCCAGCATCTCGGGAACCTACGAGCAGTACTTC. The full variable domain, in which reference TRBV5-1 and TRBJ2-7 provide the parts outside the CDR3, is KAGVTQTPRYLIKTRGQQVTLSCSPISGHRSVSWYQQTPGQGLQFLFEYFSETQRNKGNFPGRFSGRQFSNSRSEMNVSTLELGDSALYLCASISGTYEQYFGPGTRLTVT.

The chain combines TRBV28 with TRBJ2-1, with TRBD1 as a possible D gene (6 bases). The V end lost 2 bases, the J end lost 10 bases, and 12 bases lay between the germline ends. Germline values: CDR1 MDHEN, CDR2 SYDVKM. The CDR3 runs 13 residues. Written as DNA, the CDR3 is TGTGCCAGCAGTTTAAGTGGGGGCAGGGAGCAGTTCTTC. It is translated as CASSLSGGREQFF. Full variable domain (rest looked up from reference TRBV28 and TRBJ2-1): DVKVTQSSRYLVKRTGEKVFLECVQDMDHENMFWYRQDPGLGLRLIYFSYDVKMKEKGDIPEGYSVSREKKERFSLILESASTNQTSMYLCASSLSGGREQFFGPGTRLTVL.

The gene calls are TRBV5-6 and TRBJ2-5, with D perhaps TRBD1 (5 bases). This CDR3 is 14 amino acids long. The germline V gene encodes CDR1 SGHDT and CDR2 YYEEEE. V was pared by 2 bases and J by 2 bases, with 10 bases between. The CDR3 DNA reads as TGTGCCAGCAGCTTAACAGGTAGTCAAGAGACCCAGTACTTC. Amino acids: CASSLTGSQETQYF. Combining the CDR3 with reference TRBV5-6 and TRBJ2-5 gives the whole variable domain DAGVTQSPTHLIKTRGQQVTLRCSPKSGHDTVSWYQQALGQGPQFIFQYYEEEERQRGNFPDRFSGHQFPNYSSELNVNALLLGDSALYLCASSLTGSQETQYFGPGTRLLVL.

This clone occurred once. The genes are TRBV7-9 and TRBJ1-1, with 8 bases aligning to TRBD1. Losses at the gene ends were 4 bases for V and 4 bases for J; bases not matched to a gene: 5. Germline V gives CDR1 SEHNR, CDR2 FQNEAQ (reference sequence). The CDR3 has 14 residues. The DNA of the CDR3 is TGTGCCAGCAGCTGGGGACAGGTACCCACTGAAGCTTTCTTT. Its translation: CASSWGQVPTEAFF.

The rearrangement links TRBV4-2 to TRBJ1-2; possible D gene TRBD1, 6 bases. The CDR3 sequence is 14 residues long. V shed 6 bases and J shed 5 bases, with 16 bases lying between them. Germline CDR1 and CDR2: LGHNA and YNFKEQ. The CDR3 sequence is CASSRENQGYGYTF. DNA of the CDR3: TGTGCCAGCAGTAGGGAGAATCAGGGGTATGGCTACACCTTC.

The chain joins TRBV7-9 to TRBJ1-2, with TRBD1 matching 7 bases. After removal of 4 bases from V and 6 bases from J, the junction contained 11 bases not matched to a gene. The CDR3 contains 15 residues. CDR1 and CDR2 (germline): SEHNR, FQNEAQ (reference sequence). The CDR3 loop reads CASSSGQPVRHGYTF. CDR3 DNA: TGTGCCAGCAGCTCGGGACAGCCCGTTCGCCATGGCTACACCTTC. Filled out from reference TRBV7-9 and TRBJ1-2, the complete variable domain reads DTGVSQNPRHKITKRGQNVTFRCDPISEHNRLYWYRQTLGQGPEFLTYFQNEAQLEKSRLLSDRFSAERPKGSFSTLEIQRTEQGDSAMYLCASSSGQPVRHGYTFGSGTRLTVV.

V gene TRBV28 combines with J gene TRBJ2-7, with a possible D match to TRBD1 (5 bases). Between the trimmed V and J ends, which lost 2 bases and 2 bases, there was a span of 10 bases. The CDR3 contains 14 residues. Germline lookup yields CDR1 MDHEN and CDR2 SYDVKM. The CDR3 protein is CASSLQGSTYEQYF. DNA of the CDR3: TGTGCCAGCAGTTTACAGGGATCAACCTACGAGCAGTACTTC.